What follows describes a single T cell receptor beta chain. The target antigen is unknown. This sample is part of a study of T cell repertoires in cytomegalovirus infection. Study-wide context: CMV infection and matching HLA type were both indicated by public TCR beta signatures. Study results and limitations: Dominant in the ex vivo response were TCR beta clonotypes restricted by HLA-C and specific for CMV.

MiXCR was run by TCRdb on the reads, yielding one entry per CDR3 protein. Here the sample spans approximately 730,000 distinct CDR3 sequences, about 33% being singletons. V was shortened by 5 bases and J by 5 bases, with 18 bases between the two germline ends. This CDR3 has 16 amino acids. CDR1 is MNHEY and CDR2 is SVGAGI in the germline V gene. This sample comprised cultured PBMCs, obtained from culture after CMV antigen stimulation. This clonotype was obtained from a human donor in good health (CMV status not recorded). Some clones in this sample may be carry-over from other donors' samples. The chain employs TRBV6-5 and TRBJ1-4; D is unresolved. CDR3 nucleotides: TGTGCCAGCAGTCACGTACGCCTTCGAGACAATGAAAAACTGTTTTTT. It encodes CASSHVRLRDNEKLFF.